This T cell receptor (beta chain) was sequenced in a study of cytomegalovirus exposure and HLA in healthy donors. Overall study results and limits: Based on reports, TCR beta sequences accurately predicted HLA-A and HLA-B alleles for most subjects.

The PCR employed 60 Vbeta primers together with 13 Jbeta primers. Some clones are missing from TCRdb's copy, which holds only in-frame ones; the method was immunoSEQ multiplex PCR. The repertoire holds over 110,000 clones, with 80% as singletons. Turning to this clone: The antigen is undetermined.

CDR1 is MGHRA, CDR2 YSYEKL, per germline. The V and J ends lost 5 bases and 3 bases, in that order; junction bases with no gene match: 15. The CDR3 consists of 17 residues. Sampled while nominally healthy, donors likely had unrecorded immune exposures. The sequence came from a man aged 35-49 years in good health and CMV-seronegative. The sample consisted of PBMCs. The V gene is TRBV4-1, the J gene TRBJ2-7; the match to TRBD1 covers 8 bases. CDR3: CASSAPAGTGDLYEQYF. DNA of the CDR3: TGCGCCAGCAGCGCCCCGGCCGGGACAGGAGACCTCTACGAGCAGTACTTC.